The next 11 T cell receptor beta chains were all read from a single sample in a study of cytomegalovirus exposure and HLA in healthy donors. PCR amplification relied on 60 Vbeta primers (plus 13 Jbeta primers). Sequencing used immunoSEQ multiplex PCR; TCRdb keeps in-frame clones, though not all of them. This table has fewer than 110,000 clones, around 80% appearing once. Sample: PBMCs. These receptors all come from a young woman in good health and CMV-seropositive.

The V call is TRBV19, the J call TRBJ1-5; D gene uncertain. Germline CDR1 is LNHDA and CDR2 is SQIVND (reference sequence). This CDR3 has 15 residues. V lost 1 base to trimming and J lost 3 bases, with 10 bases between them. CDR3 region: CASSIVRVPNQPQHF. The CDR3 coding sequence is TGTGCCAGTAGTATAGTTCGGGTCCCCAATCAGCCCCAGCATTTT.

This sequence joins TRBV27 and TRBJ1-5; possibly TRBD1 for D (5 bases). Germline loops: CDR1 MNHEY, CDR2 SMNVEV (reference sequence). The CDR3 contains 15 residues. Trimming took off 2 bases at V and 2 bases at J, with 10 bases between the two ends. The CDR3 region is CASSLMGEGNQPQHF. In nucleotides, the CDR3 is TGTGCCAGCAGTTTAATGGGGGAGGGCAATCAGCCCCAGCATTTT.

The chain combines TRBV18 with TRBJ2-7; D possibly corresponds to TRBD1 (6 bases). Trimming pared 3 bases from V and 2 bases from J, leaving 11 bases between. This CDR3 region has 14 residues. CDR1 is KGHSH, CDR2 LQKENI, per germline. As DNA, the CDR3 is TGTGCCAGCTCACCTAGGGACACGGCCTACGAGCAGTACTTC. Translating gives CASSPRDTAYEQYF.

CDR3 region: CASRALGVGAKNIQYF. The CDR3 coding sequence is TGTGCCAGCAGAGCCCTCGGGGTTGGGGCCAAAAACATTCAGTACTTC. The gene calls are TRBV14 and TRBJ2-4; tentative D call: TRBD2 (5 bases). CDR1 is SGHDN, CDR2 FVKESK, per germline. V was clipped by 6 bases and J by 1 base, with 16 bases between them. The CDR3 totals 16 residues.

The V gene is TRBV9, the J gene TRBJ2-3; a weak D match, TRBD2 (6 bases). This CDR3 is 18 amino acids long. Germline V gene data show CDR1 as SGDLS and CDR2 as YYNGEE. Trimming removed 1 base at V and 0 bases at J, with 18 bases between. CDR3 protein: CASSVSVMGDSSTDTQYF. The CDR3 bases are TGTGCCAGCAGCGTATCCGTCATGGGGGACTCCAGCACAGATACGCAGTATTTT.

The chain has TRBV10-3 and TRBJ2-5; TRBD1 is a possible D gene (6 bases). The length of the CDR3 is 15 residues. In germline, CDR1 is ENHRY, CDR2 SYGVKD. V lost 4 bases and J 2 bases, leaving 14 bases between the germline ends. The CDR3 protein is CAISGAGAKQETQYF. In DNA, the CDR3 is TGTGCCATCAGTGGGGCAGGGGCTAAACAAGAGACCCAGTACTTC.

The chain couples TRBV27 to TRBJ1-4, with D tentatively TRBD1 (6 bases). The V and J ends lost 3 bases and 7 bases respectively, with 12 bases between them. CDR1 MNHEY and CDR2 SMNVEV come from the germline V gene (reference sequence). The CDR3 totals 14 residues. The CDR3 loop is CASSFVGASEKLFF. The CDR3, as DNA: TGTGCCAGCAGTTTTGTGGGGGCGAGTGAAAAACTGTTTTTT.

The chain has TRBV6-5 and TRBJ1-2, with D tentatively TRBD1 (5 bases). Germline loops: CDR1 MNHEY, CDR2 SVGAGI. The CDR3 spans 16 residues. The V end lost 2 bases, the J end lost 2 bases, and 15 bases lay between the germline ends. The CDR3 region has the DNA TGTGCCAGCAGTTACGGGGGGAGTCAGCTAAACTATGGCTACACCTTC. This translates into CASSYGGSQLNYGYTF.

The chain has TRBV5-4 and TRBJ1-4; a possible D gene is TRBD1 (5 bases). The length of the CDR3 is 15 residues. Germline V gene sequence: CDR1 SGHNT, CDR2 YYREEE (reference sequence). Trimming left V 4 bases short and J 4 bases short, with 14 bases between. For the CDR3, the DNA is TGTGCCAGCAGCAACAGACAGCCCTATAATGAAAAACTGTTTTTT. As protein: CASSNRQPYNEKLFF.

CDR3 residues: CASSLEGSSTDTQYF. DNA for the CDR3: TGTGCCAGCAGCTTGGAGGGGTCGTCCACAGATACGCAGTATTTT. This sequence joins TRBV5-6 and TRBJ2-3; D is possibly TRBD1 (5 bases). The CDR3 length is 15 residues. Germline CDR1 SGHDT, CDR2 YYEEEE. V gave up 0 bases and J gave up 2 bases, with 10 bases separating them. Supplemented by reference TRBV5-6 and TRBJ2-3, the full variable domain reads DAGVTQSPTHLIKTRGQQVTLRCSPKSGHDTVSWYQQALGQGPQFIFQYYEEEERQRGNFPDRFSGHQFPNYSSELNVNALLLGDSALYLCASSLEGSSTDTQYFGPGTRLTVL.

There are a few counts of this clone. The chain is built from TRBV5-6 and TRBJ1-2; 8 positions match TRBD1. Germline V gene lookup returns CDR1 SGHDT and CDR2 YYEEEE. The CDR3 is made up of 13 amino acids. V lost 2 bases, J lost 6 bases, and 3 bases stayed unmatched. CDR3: CASSFDRGHGYTF. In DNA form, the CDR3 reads TGTGCCAGCAGCTTTGACAGGGGCCATGGCTACACCTTC.